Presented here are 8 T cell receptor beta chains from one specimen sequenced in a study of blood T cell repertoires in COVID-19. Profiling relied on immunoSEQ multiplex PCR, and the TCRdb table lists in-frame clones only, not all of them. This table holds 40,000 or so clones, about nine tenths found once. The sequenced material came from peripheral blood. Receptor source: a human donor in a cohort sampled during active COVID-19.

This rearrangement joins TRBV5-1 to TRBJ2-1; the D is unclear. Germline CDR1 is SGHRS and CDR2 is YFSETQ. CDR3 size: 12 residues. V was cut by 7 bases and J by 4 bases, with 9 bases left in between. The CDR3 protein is CASSTGYNEQFF. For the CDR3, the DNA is TGCGCCAGCTCTACGGGTTACAATGAGCAGTTCTTC.

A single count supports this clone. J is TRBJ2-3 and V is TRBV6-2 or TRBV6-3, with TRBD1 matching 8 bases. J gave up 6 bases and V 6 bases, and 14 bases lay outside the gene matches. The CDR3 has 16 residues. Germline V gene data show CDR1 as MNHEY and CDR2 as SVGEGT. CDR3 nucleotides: TGTGCCAGCAGACCTTCCGGGACAGGATCGTGGGATACGCAGTATTTT. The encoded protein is CASRPSGTGSWDTQYF.

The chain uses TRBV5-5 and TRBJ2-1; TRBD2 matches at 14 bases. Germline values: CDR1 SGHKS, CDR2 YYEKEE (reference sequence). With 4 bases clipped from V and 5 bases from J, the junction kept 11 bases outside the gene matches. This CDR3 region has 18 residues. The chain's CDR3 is CASSLGLAGATTNNEQFF. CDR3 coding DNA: TGTGCCAGCAGCCTGGGACTAGCGGGGGCCACAACCAACAATGAGCAGTTCTTC.

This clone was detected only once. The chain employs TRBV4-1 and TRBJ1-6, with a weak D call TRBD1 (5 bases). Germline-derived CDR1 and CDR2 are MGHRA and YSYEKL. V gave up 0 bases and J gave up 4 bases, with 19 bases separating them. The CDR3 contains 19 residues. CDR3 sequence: CASSQDHKKGSQYNSPLHF. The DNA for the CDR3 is TGCGCCAGCAGCCAAGATCATAAGAAGGGGTCCCAGTATAATTCACCCCTCCACTTT.

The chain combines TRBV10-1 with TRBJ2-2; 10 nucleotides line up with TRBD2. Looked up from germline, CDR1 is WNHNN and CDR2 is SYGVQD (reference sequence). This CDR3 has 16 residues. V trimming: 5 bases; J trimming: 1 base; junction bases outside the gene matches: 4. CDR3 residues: CASSPSSGGNTGELFF. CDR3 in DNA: TGCGCCAGCAGTCCGTCTAGCGGGGGGAACACCGGGGAGCTGTTTTTT.

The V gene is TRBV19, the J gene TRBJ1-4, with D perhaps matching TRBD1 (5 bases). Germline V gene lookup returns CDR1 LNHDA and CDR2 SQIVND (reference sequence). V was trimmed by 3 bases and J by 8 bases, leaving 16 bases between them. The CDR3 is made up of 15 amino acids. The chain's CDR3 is CASSIRGRASEKLFF. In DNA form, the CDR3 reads TGTGCCAGTAGTATTAGGGGCAGGGCGAGCGAAAAACTGTTTTTT.

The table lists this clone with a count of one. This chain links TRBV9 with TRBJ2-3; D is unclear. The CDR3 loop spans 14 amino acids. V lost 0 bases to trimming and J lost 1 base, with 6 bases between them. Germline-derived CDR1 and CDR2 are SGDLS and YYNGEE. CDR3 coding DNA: TGTGCCAGCAGCGTAGGCCGGGGCACAGATACGCAGTATTTT. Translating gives CASSVGRGTDTQYF.

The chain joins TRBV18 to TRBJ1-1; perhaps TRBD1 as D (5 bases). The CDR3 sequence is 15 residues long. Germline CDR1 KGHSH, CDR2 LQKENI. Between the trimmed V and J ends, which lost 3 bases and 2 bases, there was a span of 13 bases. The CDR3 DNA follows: TGTGCCAGCTCACCGGCCTCCGACAGAAACACTGAAGCTTTCTTT. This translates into CASSPASDRNTEAFF.